This T cell receptor beta chain was recovered during a study of post-analysis software for immune sequencing data. Whole-study findings and limits: Among roughly five TRBV segments more frequent in patients than controls were TRBV5-6, TRBV5-1 and TRBV20-1. Controls had significantly higher normalized Chao1 diversity than multiple sclerosis patients.

The table lists this clonotype with a few counts. Antigen unknown. TCR beta cDNA libraries included unique molecular identifiers. TCRdb re-analysed the PCR reads in MiXCR, keeping a single row per CDR3 protein. The table lists some 690,000 distinct CDR3 sequences, about 27% of them singletons. Trimming cost V 6 bases and J 2 bases, with 10 bases left between them. The CDR3 sequence is 12 residues long. Germline lookup yields CDR1 SQVTM and CDR2 ANQGSEA. The chain carries TRBV29-1 and TRBJ1-1; D remains unclear. The specimen was blood. The receptor was isolated from a girl aged 5-17 years with multiple sclerosis. The CDR3 DNA sequence: TGCAGCGTCCGGACGGACAACACTGAAGCTTTCTTT. Translating it yields CSVRTDNTEAFF. Variable domain in full (rest from reference TRBV29-1 and TRBJ1-1): SAVISQKPSRDICQRGTSLTIQCQVDSQVTMMFWYRQQPGQSLTLIATANQGSEATYESGFVIDKFPISRPNLTFSTLTVSNMSPEDSSIYLCSVRTDNTEAFFGQGTRLTVV.